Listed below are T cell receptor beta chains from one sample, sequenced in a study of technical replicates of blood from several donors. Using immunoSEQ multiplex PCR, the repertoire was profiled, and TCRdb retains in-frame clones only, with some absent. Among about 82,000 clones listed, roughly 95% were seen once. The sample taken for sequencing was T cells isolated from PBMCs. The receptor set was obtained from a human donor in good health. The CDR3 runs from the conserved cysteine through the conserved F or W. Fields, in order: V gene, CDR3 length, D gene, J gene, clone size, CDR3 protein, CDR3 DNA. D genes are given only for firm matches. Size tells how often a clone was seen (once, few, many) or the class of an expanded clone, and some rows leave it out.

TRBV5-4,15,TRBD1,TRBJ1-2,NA,CASSFGTGNLYGYTF,TGTGCCAGCAGCTTCGGGACAGGGAATCTCTATGGCTACACCTTC
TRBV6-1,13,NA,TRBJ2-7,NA,CASREPSVVEQYF,TGTGCCAGCAGGGAGCCTAGCGTGGTCGAGCAGTACTTC
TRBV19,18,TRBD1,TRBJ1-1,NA,CASSIRSSGQGIRTEAFF,TGTGCCAGTAGTATAAGGTCATCGGGACAGGGGATTCGCACTGAAGCTTTCTTT
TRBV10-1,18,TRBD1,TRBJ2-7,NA,CASSEFAPGQANSYEQYF,TGCGCCAGCAGTGAGTTTGCTCCGGGACAGGCAAACTCCTACGAGCAGTACTTC
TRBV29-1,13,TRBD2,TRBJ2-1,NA,CSVRVAGIHEQFF,TGCAGCGTTCGGGTAGCGGGAATTCATGAGCAGTTCTTC
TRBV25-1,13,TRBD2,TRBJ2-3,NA,CASRGLVGDTQYF,TGTGCCAGCAGGGGACTAGTTGGAGATACGCAGTATTTT
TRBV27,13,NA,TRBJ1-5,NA,CASSRGSNQPQHF,TGTGCCAGCAGCAGGGGAAGCAATCAGCCCCAGCATTTT
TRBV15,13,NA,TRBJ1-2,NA,CATSKIGDYGYTF,TGTGCCACCAGTAAAATCGGGGACTATGGCTACACCTTC
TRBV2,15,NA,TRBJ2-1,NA,CASRGDRFSGNEQFF,TGTGCCAGCAGGGGAGACAGGTTTTCGGGCAATGAGCAGTTCTTC
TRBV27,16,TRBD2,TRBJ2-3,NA,CASSFLGLAGVDTQYF,TGTGCCAGCAGTTTTCTGGGACTAGCGGGAGTAGATACGCAGTATTTT
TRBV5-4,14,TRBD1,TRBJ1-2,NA,CASSLWTGNYGYTF,TGTGCCAGCAGCCTTTGGACAGGGAACTATGGCTACACCTTC
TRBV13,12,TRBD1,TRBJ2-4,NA,CASSWGQTVALF,TGTGCCAGCAGCTGGGGACAGACAGTGGCCTTGTTC
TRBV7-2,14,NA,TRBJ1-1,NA,CASSLHRRINEAFF,TGTGCCAGCAGCTTACATCGGAGGATAAATGAAGCTTTCTTT
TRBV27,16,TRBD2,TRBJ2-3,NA,CASNWRERGGTDTQYF,TGTGCCAGCAACTGGCGGGAGCGGGGAGGGACAGATACGCAGTATTTT
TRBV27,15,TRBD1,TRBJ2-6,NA,CASGQGNAGANVLTF,TGTGCCAGCGGACAGGGTAATGCTGGGGCCAACGTCCTGACTTTC
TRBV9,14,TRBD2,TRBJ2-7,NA,CASSAGLAGYEQYF,TGTGCCAGCAGCGCCGGACTAGCGGGCTACGAGCAGTACTTC
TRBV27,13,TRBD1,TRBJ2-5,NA,CASRPRGLETQYF,TGTGCCAGCAGGCCCAGGGGGCTTGAGACCCAGTACTTC
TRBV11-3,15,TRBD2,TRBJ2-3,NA,CASSRIAGGSNTQYF,TGTGCCAGCAGCCGTATAGCGGGAGGTAGTAATACGCAGTATTTT
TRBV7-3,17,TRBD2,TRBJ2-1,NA,CASSFLPGREKYNEQFF,TGTGCCAGCAGCTTCCTTCCGGGGCGGGAGAAGTACAATGAGCAGTTCTTC
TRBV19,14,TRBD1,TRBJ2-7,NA,CASSIDPAGGEQYF,TGTGCCAGTAGTATAGATCCCGCAGGGGGCGAGCAGTACTTC
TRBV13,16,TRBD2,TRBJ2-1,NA,CASSVALAGEFGEQFF,TGTGCCAGCAGCGTGGCACTAGCGGGAGAATTTGGTGAGCAGTTCTTC
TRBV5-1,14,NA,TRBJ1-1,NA,CASSLNGINTEAFF,TGCGCCAGCAGCTTGAACGGGATAAACACTGAAGCTTTCTTT
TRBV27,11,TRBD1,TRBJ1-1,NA,CASGQGALAFF,TGTGCCAGCGGACAGGGTGCTCTAGCTTTCTTT
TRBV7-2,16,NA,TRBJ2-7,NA,CASSLSSGQGILEQYF,TGTGCCAGCAGCTTGTCTTCCGGCCAGGGGATCCTTGAGCAGTACTTC
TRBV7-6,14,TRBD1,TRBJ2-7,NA,CASSSGQMAYEQYF,TGTGCCAGCAGCTCGGGACAGATGGCCTACGAGCAGTACTTC
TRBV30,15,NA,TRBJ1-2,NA,CAWTAGLREGYGYTF,TGTGCCTGGACAGCCGGGCTTCGGGAGGGGTATGGCTACACCTTC
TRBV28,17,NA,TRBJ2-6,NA,CASSRPGLISGANVLTF,TGTGCCAGCAGTAGACCAGGTCTTATCTCTGGGGCCAACGTCCTGACTTTC
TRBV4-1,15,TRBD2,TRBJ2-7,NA,CASSLGTSGSYEQYF,TGCGCCAGCAGCCTTGGGACTAGCGGGTCTTACGAGCAGTACTTC
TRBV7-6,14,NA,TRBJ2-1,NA,CASSVSPPYNEQFF,TGTGCCAGCAGCGTTTCTCCTCCCTACAATGAGCAGTTCTTC
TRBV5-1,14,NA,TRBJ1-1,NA,CASSLGGLGTEAFF,TGCGCCAGCAGCTTGGGGGGGCTAGGCACTGAAGCTTTCTTT
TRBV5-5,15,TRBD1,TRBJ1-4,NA,CASSLVTGGPEKLFF,TGTGCCAGCAGCTTGGTGACAGGGGGCCCTGAAAAACTGTTTTTT
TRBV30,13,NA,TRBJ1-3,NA,CAWSYSSGNTIYF,TGTGCCTGGAGTTACAGTTCTGGAAACACCATATATTTT
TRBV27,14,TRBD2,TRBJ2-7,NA,CASSLSGGTREQYF,TGTGCCAGCAGTTTAAGTGGGGGGACTAGGGAGCAGTACTTC
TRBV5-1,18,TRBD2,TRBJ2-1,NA,CASSQIGGVSRGGGEQFF,TGCGCCAGCAGCCAGATTGGGGGGGTGTCGCGGGGAGGCGGTGAGCAGTTCTTC
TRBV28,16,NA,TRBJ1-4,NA,CASSPFGGTHNEKLFF,TGTGCCAGCAGCCCATTCGGGGGGACACATAATGAAAAACTGTTTTTT
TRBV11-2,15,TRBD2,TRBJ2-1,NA,CASSLLAGFYNEQFF,TGTGCCAGCAGCTTGCTAGCGGGATTTTACAATGAGCAGTTCTTC
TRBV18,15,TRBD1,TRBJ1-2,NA,CASSPRQGDVLGYTF,TGTGCCAGCTCACCACGGCAGGGGGACGTGTTAGGCTACACCTTC
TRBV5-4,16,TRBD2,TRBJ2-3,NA,CASSLAGLAGTDTQYF,TGTGCCAGCAGCTTGGCCGGACTAGCGGGCACAGATACGCAGTATTTT
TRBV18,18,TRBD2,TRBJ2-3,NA,CASSPPDARAGDRDTQYF,TGTGCCAGCTCACCCCCAGACGCCAGAGCGGGAGATCGGGATACGCAGTATTTT
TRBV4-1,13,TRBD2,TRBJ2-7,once,CASSLEREGEQYF,TGCGCCAGCAGCCTTGAGCGGGAGGGGGAGCAGTACTTC
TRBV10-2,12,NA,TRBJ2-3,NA,CASSVQGDTQYF,TGCGCCAGCAGTGTCCAGGGGGATACGCAGTATTTT
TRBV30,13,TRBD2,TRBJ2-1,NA,CAWSPLAVNEQFF,TGTGCCTGGAGCCCCCTAGCGGTGAATGAGCAGTTCTTC
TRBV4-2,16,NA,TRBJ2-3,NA,CASSQDSGQLTDTQYF,TGTGCCAGCAGCCAAGATTCAGGACAGCTCACAGATACGCAGTATTTT
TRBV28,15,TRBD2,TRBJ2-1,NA,CASRKLAGSYNEQFF,TGTGCCAGCAGAAAACTAGCGGGCTCCTACAATGAGCAGTTCTTC
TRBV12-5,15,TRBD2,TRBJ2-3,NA,CASGTGTSDTDTQYF,TGTGCTAGTGGTACCGGGACTAGCGACACAGATACGCAGTATTTT
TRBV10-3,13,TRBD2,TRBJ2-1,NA,CAATSLSYNEQFF,TGTGCCGCGACTAGCCTTTCCTACAATGAGCAGTTCTTC
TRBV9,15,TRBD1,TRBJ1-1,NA,CASSAHGTANTEAFF,TGTGCCAGCAGCGCACACGGGACAGCGAACACTGAAGCTTTCTTT
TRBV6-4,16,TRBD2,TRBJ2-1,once,CASSDLAGGLNNEQFF,TGTGCCAGCAGTGACTTAGCGGGAGGGTTAAACAATGAGCAGTTCTTC
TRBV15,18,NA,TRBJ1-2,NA,CATSRDQPLPGEAYGYTF,TGTGCCACCAGCAGAGATCAACCACTGCCCGGGGAAGCCTATGGCTACACCTTC
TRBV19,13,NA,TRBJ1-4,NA,CATLGGSNEKLFF,TGTGCCACCCTCGGGGGGTCTAATGAAAAACTGTTTTTT
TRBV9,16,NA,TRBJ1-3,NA,CASSVGGPLSGNTIYF,TGTGCCAGCAGCGTAGGGGGCCCGCTCTCTGGAAACACCATATATTTT
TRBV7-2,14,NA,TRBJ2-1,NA,CASSFSGPYNEQFF,TGTGCCAGCAGCTTTTCAGGGCCCTACAATGAGCAGTTCTTC
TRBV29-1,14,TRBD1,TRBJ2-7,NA,CSVEVINRGSEQYF,TGCAGCGTTGAAGTCATAAACAGGGGTAGCGAGCAGTACTTC
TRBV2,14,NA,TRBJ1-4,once,CASLGGTTNEKLFF,TGTGCCAGCTTAGGTGGGACTACTAATGAAAAACTGTTTTTT
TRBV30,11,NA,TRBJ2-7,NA,CACGQGYEQYF,TGTGCCTGTGGTCAGGGGTACGAGCAGTACTTC
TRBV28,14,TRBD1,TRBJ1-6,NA,CASRTGTGVSPLHF,TGTGCCAGCAGGACCGGGACAGGGGTCTCACCCCTCCACTTT
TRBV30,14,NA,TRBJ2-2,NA,CAWTSYSSSGELFF,TGTGCCTGGACCTCATACTCTAGTTCCGGGGAGCTGTTTTTT
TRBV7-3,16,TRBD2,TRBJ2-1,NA,CASSRGLAGGEGEQFF,TGTGCCAGCAGCAGGGGACTAGCGGGAGGAGAAGGTGAGCAGTTCTTC
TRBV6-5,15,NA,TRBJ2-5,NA,CASSYRVPGGETQYF,TGTGCCAGCAGTTACCGGGTCCCTGGGGGGGAGACCCAGTACTTC